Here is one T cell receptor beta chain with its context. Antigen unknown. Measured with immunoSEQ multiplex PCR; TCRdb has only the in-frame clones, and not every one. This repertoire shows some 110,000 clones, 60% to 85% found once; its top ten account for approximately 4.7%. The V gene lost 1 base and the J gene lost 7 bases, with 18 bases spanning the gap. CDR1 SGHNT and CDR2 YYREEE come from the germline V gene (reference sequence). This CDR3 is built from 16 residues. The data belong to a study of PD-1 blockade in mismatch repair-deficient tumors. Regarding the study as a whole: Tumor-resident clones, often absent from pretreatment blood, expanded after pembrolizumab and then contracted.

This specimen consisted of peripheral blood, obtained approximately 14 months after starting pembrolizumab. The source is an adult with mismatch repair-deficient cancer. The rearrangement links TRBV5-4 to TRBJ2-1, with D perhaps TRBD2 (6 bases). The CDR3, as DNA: TGTGCCAGCAGCTTGTACGCTAGCGTCACCCCAAATGAGCAGTTCTTC. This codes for CASSLYASVTPNEQFF. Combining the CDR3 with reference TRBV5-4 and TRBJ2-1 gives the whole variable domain ETGVTQSPTHLIKTRGQQVTLRCSSQSGHNTVSWYQQALGQGPQFIFQYYREEENGRGNFPPRFSGLQFPNYSSELNVNALELDDSALYLCASSLYASVTPNEQFFGPGTRLTVL.